These 28 T cell receptor beta chains originate from one sample sequenced in a study of T cells in localized non-small cell lung cancer. Generated by immunoSEQ multiplex PCR, the TCRdb table keeps only in-frame clones and is missing some. The sample lists fewer than 20,000 clones; 82% were seen once. This specimen was peripheral blood, taken before any cancer treatment. These receptors were collected from a male donor aged 60 or older with stage I lung adenocarcinoma.

V gene TRBV7-9 combines with J gene TRBJ1-4; a possible D gene is TRBD1 (5 bases). The CDR3 spans 14 residues. V shed 1 base and J shed 4 bases, with 7 bases lying between them. Germline values: CDR1 SEHNR, CDR2 FQNEAQ (reference sequence). The CDR3 DNA reads as TGTGCCAGCAGCTTAGGACAGAATAATGAAAAACTGTTTTTT. The encoded protein is CASSLGQNNEKLFF.

This clone was recorded once. The V and J genes are TRBV7-9 and TRBJ2-1, with TRBD2 as a possible D gene (6 bases). The CDR3 runs 14 residues. Germline V CDR1 and CDR2: SEHNR, FQNEAQ (reference sequence). Trimming cost V 1 base and J 5 bases, with 9 bases left between them. In DNA, the CDR3 is TGTGCCAGCAGCTTAGGGGGACTTCACAATGAGCAGTTCTTC. Translated: CASSLGGLHNEQFF.

The rearrangement joins TRBV4-1 to TRBJ2-3, with D uncertain. The V and J ends lost 3 bases and 0 bases respectively, with 16 bases between them. Germline lookup yields CDR1 MGHRA and CDR2 YSYEKL. The length of the CDR3 is 17 residues. CDR3 in DNA: TGCGCCAGCAGCCATTTTCAAGCGTCCTCTAGCACAGATACGCAGTATTTT. Translated, it gives CASSHFQASSSTDTQYF.

V is TRBV7-8 and J is TRBJ2-1, with D perhaps matching TRBD1 or TRBD2 (6 bases each). The CDR3 length is 15 residues. V lost 3 bases to trimming and J lost 1 base, with 10 bases between them. Germline-derived CDR1 and CDR2 are SGHVS and FQNEAQ. CDR3 sequence: CASSFGGPSYNEQFF. The CDR3 DNA is TGTGCCAGCAGCTTTGGGGGGCCATCCTACAATGAGCAGTTCTTC.

The gene calls are TRBV11-1 and TRBJ2-5, with D perhaps TRBD1 or TRBD2 (7 bases each). In germline, CDR1 is SGHAT, CDR2 FQDESV (reference sequence). The CDR3 consists of 16 residues. The V end lost 3 bases, the J end lost 5 bases, and 19 bases lay between the germline ends. CDR3 sequence reads: CASSFLFAGGGETQYF. The CDR3 coding sequence is TGTGCCAGCAGCTTCCTCTTTGCAGGGGGGGGTGAGACCCAGTACTTC.

This chain connects TRBV7-7 to TRBJ2-2; possibly TRBD1 for D (6 bases). The CDR3 extends over 14 amino acids. Looked up from germline, CDR1 is SSHAT and CDR2 is FNYEAQ (reference sequence). DNA of the CDR3: TGTGCTACCACACAGGGTCCGGGCACCGGGGAGCTGTTTTTT. Translation gives CATTQGPGTGELFF.

The chain uses TRBV7-3 and TRBJ2-5; 9 nucleotides match TRBD2. Looked up from germline, CDR1 is SGHTA and CDR2 is FQGTGA. V gave up 1 base and J gave up 5 bases; unmatched junction bases: 5. CDR3 size: 15 residues. This chain's CDR3 is CASSLSGRAAETQYF. CDR3 in DNA: TGTGCCAGCAGCTTAAGCGGGAGGGCCGCGGAGACCCAGTACTTC.

The genes are TRBV28 and TRBJ1-5, with D tentatively TRBD1 (5 bases). Trimming shortened V by 5 bases and J by 0 bases, and 11 bases separated the two germline ends. Germline V gene data show CDR1 as MDHEN and CDR2 as SYDVKM. This CDR3 has 15 amino acids. CDR3 DNA: TGTGCCAGCAGTCCGGGGGGGGATAGCAATCAGCCCCAGCATTTT. Translating gives CASSPGGDSNQPQHF.

Concerning this clone itself: Its ends do not fully match the called genes, so a read error is possible. CDR3 nucleotide sequence: TGTGCTAGCAGCCGAGGAGGATCAAGGTTCGAGACCCAGTACTTC. This codes for CASSRGGSRFETQYF. The chain recombines TRBV7-7 with TRBJ2-5, with D possibly TRBD2 on 5 matching bases. This CDR3 region has 15 residues. Germline values: CDR1 SSHAT, CDR2 FNYEAQ (reference sequence).

This clone was seen once. The chain is built from TRBV11-2 and TRBJ2-7, with D unclear. The CDR3 has 12 residues. Germline CDR1 is SGHAT and CDR2 is FQNNGV. The V end was cut by 0 bases, the J end by 10 bases, with 10 bases between. CDR3 DNA: TGTGCCAGCAGCTTAGATTGGGGTGATCAGTACTTC. Protein product: CASSLDWGDQYF. Filled out from reference TRBV11-2 and TRBJ2-7, the complete variable domain reads EAGVAQSPRYKIIEKRQSVAFWCNPISGHATLYWYQQILGQGPKLLIQFQNNGVVDDSQLPKDRFSAERLKGVDSTLKIQPAKLEDSAVYLCASSLDWGDQYFGPGTRLTVT.

The rearrangement uses TRBV9 and TRBJ2-1; 11 bases are shared with TRBD1. Germline V gene lookup returns CDR1 SGDLS and CDR2 YYNGEE. Losses at the gene ends were 0 bases for V and 9 bases for J; bases not matched to a gene: 5. The CDR3 extends over 15 amino acids. CDR3 in DNA: TGTGCCAGCAGCGTAGGTGGGACAGGGGGAGGTGAGCAGTTCTTC. Its translation is CASSVGGTGGGEQFF.

The chain uses TRBV4-1 and TRBJ1-4; 7 nucleotides align to TRBD1. Trimming cost V 0 bases and J 5 bases; bases outside gene matches: 6. Germline V gene lookup returns CDR1 MGHRA and CDR2 YSYEKL. The CDR3 is 16 residues long. The CDR3: CASSQEPGTENEKLFF. The CDR3, as DNA: TGCGCCAGCAGCCAAGAACCGGGGACAGAGAATGAAAAACTGTTTTTT.

Notes on this clone: The germline gene is not matched at one end of the junction; a read error may be the cause. Other DNA sequences in the sample encode the same CDR3. This chain links TRBV7-9 with TRBJ1-1; TRBD1 might be the D (5 bases). The CDR3 extends over 14 amino acids. Germline values: CDR1 SEHNR, CDR2 FQNEAQ (reference sequence). Here the CDR3 DNA reads TGTGCCAGCGCCCCGGGGGAGAGGAACACTGAAGCTTTCTTC. It codes for CASAPGERNTEAFF.

The chain recombines TRBV7-3 with TRBJ1-1; tentative D call: TRBD1 (5 bases). Trimming removed 2 bases from V and 6 bases from J, with 13 bases in between. Germline CDR1 reads SGHTA; CDR2 reads FQGTGA. This CDR3 is built from 14 residues. As DNA, the CDR3 is TGTGCCAGCAGCTTAGGCAGGGTGGGCGCTGAAGCTTTCTTT. This sequence encodes CASSLGRVGAEAFF. Based on the CDR3 plus reference TRBV7-3 and TRBJ1-1, the full variable domain is GAGVSQTPSNKVTEKGKYVELRCDPISGHTALYWYRQSLGQGPEFLIYFQGTGAADDSGLPNDRFFAVRPEGSVSTLKIQRTERGDSAVYLCASSLGRVGAEAFFGQGTRLTVV.

This sequence joins TRBV6-5 and TRBJ2-2; D is unresolved. The germline CDR1 and CDR2 sequences are MNHEY and SVGAGI. Between the trimmed V and J ends, which lost 2 bases and 5 bases, there was a span of 9 bases. The CDR3 is made up of 14 amino acids. In DNA form, the CDR3 reads TGTGCCAGCAGTTACGAATTTAGGACCGGGGAGCTGTTTTTT. As protein: CASSYEFRTGELFF.

The chain joins TRBV5-4 to TRBJ2-5; 7 bases map to TRBD2. CDR3 length: 14 residues. Germline values: CDR1 SGHNT, CDR2 YYREEE (reference sequence). With 0 bases clipped from V and 2 bases from J, the junction kept 1 base outside the gene matches. The DNA of the CDR3 is TGTGCCAGCAGCTTGGGGGGGGGACAAGAGACCCAGTACTTC. Its translation: CASSLGGGQETQYF.

This clone has just one count. The chain combines TRBV6-6 with TRBJ1-1; TRBD1 might be the D (5 bases). This CDR3 is 13 amino acids long. Trimming pared 6 bases from V and 1 base from J, leaving 9 bases between. CDR1 is MNHNY and CDR2 is SVGAGI in the germline V gene (reference sequence). The CDR3 here is CASSLDRNTEAFF. The CDR3 DNA reads as TGTGCCAGCAGCCTCGACAGGAACACTGAAGCTTTCTTT.

The chain uses TRBV10-1 and TRBJ1-3; maybe TRBD1 (5 bases). V was pared by 5 bases and J by 4 bases, with 6 bases between. This CDR3 has 12 residues. The germline V gene encodes CDR1 WNHNN and CDR2 SYGVQD (reference sequence). The CDR3 protein is CASSSGGNTIYF. CDR3 sequence (DNA): TGCGCCAGCAGTTCAGGGGGAAACACCATATATTTT.

The chain employs TRBV19 and TRBJ2-4; D may be TRBD1 or TRBD2 (6 bases each). From germline, CDR1 is LNHDA and CDR2 SQIVND (reference sequence). The CDR3 contains 17 residues. V was pared by 3 bases and J by 0 bases, with 15 bases between. The CDR3: CASSMVGGGVAKNIQYF. The CDR3 region has the DNA TGTGCCAGTAGTATGGTGGGGGGCGGGGTAGCCAAAAACATTCAGTACTTC.

V is TRBV19 and J is TRBJ1-5; D is unresolved. The germline V gene has CDR1 LNHDA and CDR2 SQIVND (reference sequence). This CDR3 is built from 15 residues. Deletions cut 3 bases from V and 4 bases from J, with 13 bases between. In DNA form, the CDR3 reads TGTGCCAGTAGTATGGAGGGTAGGAGGAATCAGCCCCAGCATTTT. This gives the protein CASSMEGRRNQPQHF.

This clone was recorded a few times. The CDR3 DNA reads TGTGCCAGCAGCCCGATGTGGCGGGAGGGGTACAATGAGCAGTTCTTC. Translating it yields CASSPMWREGYNEQFF. The gene calls are TRBV11-1 and TRBJ2-1; 9 bases line up with TRBD2. Trimming cost V 5 bases and J 4 bases; bases outside gene matches: 9. CDR3 size: 16 residues. Germline V CDR1 and CDR2: SGHAT, FQDESV (reference sequence). The full variable domain, completed using reference TRBV11-1 and TRBJ2-1, is EAEVAQSPRYKITEKSQAVAFWCDPISGHATLYWYRQILGQGPELLVQFQDESVVDDSQLPKDRFSAERLKGVDSTLKIQPAELGDSAMYLCASSPMWREGYNEQFFGPGTRLTVL.

This chain connects TRBV5-8 to TRBJ2-6; D may be TRBD1 or TRBD2 (5 bases each). The V end lost 5 bases, the J end lost 2 bases, and 8 bases lay between the germline ends. This CDR3 has 14 residues. Germline CDR1 SGHTS, CDR2 YDEGEE. The CDR3 spells CASRGVTGANVLTF. CDR3 bases: TGTGCCAGCAGGGGGGTCACTGGGGCCAACGTCCTGACTTTC.

This chain uses TRBV15 with TRBJ1-5; D not resolved. The CDR3 extends over 20 amino acids. Germline CDR1 reads LNHNV; CDR2 reads YYDKDF (reference sequence). Trimming took 0 bases from V and 2 from J, leaving 23 bases between them. CDR3 region: CATSRDLPDRFSLRNQPQHF. For the CDR3, the DNA is TGTGCCACCAGCAGAGATCTTCCGGATCGCTTTTCCCTGCGCAATCAGCCCCAGCATTTT.

The CDR3 reads CASSPTGGYEQYF. CDR3 DNA sequence: TGTGCCAGCAGCCCTACAGGGGGATACGAGCAGTACTTC. V gene TRBV11-2 combines with J gene TRBJ2-7, with TRBD1 matching over 8 bases. This CDR3 has 13 amino acids. Trimming cost V 5 bases and J 4 bases; bases outside gene matches: 4. The germline V gene has CDR1 SGHAT and CDR2 FQNNGV. The variable domain in full, completed from reference TRBV11-2 and TRBJ2-7, reads EAGVAQSPRYKIIEKRQSVAFWCNPISGHATLYWYQQILGQGPKLLIQFQNNGVVDDSQLPKDRFSAERLKGVDSTLKIQPAKLEDSAVYLCASSPTGGYEQYFGPGTRLTVT.

The chain couples TRBV13 to TRBJ2-1, with 7 bases matching TRBD2. V lost 4 bases to trimming and J lost 2 bases; unmatched junction nucleotides: 20. Germline V gene lookup returns CDR1 PRHDT and CDR2 FYEKMQ (reference sequence). This CDR3 spans 20 amino acids. The CDR3 DNA is TGTGCCAGCAGCTCATCAGGACTAGTTGAGTCCAGGGTGACCTACAATGAGCAGTTCTTC. Its protein is CASSSSGLVESRVTYNEQFF. The full variable domain, its missing parts supplied by reference TRBV13 and TRBJ2-1, is AAGVIQSPRHLIKEKRETATLKCYPIPRHDTVYWYQQGPGQDPQFLISFYEKMQSDKGSIPDRFSAQQFSDYHSELNMSSLELGDSALYFCASSSSGLVESRVTYNEQFFGPGTRLTVL.

J is TRBJ1-1 and V is TRBV6-1; 8 nucleotides line up with TRBD1. This CDR3 spans 15 amino acids. Per the germline V gene, CDR1 is MNHNS and CDR2 is SASEGT. Unmatched junction bases numbered 10, after V lost 6 bases and J lost 4 bases. The CDR3 protein is CASRDFYRGTTEAFF. In DNA form, the CDR3 reads TGTGCCAGCAGGGATTTTTACAGGGGGACCACTGAAGCTTTCTTT.

The genes are TRBV4-1 and TRBJ1-4, with D maybe TRBD1 (6 bases). Trimming took off 4 bases at V and 6 bases at J, with 18 bases between the two ends. Germline V CDR1 and CDR2: MGHRA, YSYEKL. The CDR3 spans 16 residues. CDR3 in DNA: TGCGCCAGCAGCCCTATAGTTCAGGGGCGGGATGAAAAACTGTTTTTT. Translating gives CASSPIVQGRDEKLFF.

V and J are TRBV5-1 and TRBJ2-2; 8 bases agree with TRBD1. Germline V gives CDR1 SGHRS, CDR2 YFSETQ. Trimming removed 0 bases from V and 5 bases from J; junction bases left unmatched: 9. The CDR3 covers 17 residues. CDR3 amino acids: CASSLDGTGGGTGELFF. For the CDR3, the DNA is TGCGCCAGCAGCTTGGACGGGACAGGAGGGGGAACCGGGGAGCTGTTTTTT.